One T cell receptor (beta chain) is described in this entry. This receptor's antigen is unknown. A distance of 7 bases separates the germline ends of V and J, which lose 3 bases and 1 base respectively. The CDR3 measures 12 amino acids from cysteine to phenylalanine. The entry retains the CDR3 DNA only, 36 bases that are in frame from base 1. According to the germline V gene, CDR1 reads SQVTM and CDR2 reads ANQGSEA. This entry comes from a study of cytomegalovirus exposure and HLA in healthy donors (dated by TCRdb to 2015 to 2018). Study-wide context: An earlier analysis of around 600 of the donors reported more than 250 Gb of sequence data and approximately 110 million unique TCR beta sequences from about 179 million T cells. Alongside the repertoire data, information on donor age, sex, ethnicity and CMV serostatus was compiled. The study aimed to test whether signatures of past pathogen exposure could be identified by cataloging public T cell receptors. Using immunosequencing, the study profiled T cell repertoires from fewer than 700 subjects and related those repertoires to cytomegalovirus serostatus. A later analysis re-examined previously published TCR beta repertoires from about 700 donors and added high-resolution HLA genotyping to investigate patterns of TCR occurrence. Every discovery cohort repertoire had been produced on one sequencing platform. Besides the first cohort of around 670 subjects, a separate validation cohort made up of 120 or so different subjects was used. Rather than drawing on any new phenotypic data, the later analysis identified candidate immune exposures from TCR beta sequences and the way those sequences occurred across donors. The number of donors typed differed by locus, with roughly 620-630 for A, B, C, DRB1 and DQB1, approximately 500 for DQA1, 600 to 610 for DPA1, and under 490 for DPB1. HLA typing covered class I and class II loci at four-digit resolution. A later genetic analysis used genome-wide SNP genotypes for about three fifths of the 666 donors, treating that subset as a discovery cohort. Of the approximately 400 genotyped donors, around 81% fell in the genetic ancestry cluster associated with self-reported Caucasian donors. Across around 400 genotyped donors of the cohort, an average of about 240,000 unique TCR beta nucleotide sequences per donor were sequenced, and about a sixth of those sequences were non-productive. To decide whether each TCR beta V gene segment behaved as functional or pseudogenic, an earlier analysis of 587 of the donors relied on high-throughput TCR beta sequencing. To predict cytomegalovirus infection status, the study combined high-throughput TCR immunosequencing, statistical association of individual TCRs with disease status, and machine learning. Because of strong linkage in the cohort, roughly 5 DR-DQ haplotypes were treated as single units for association and clustering. An early release that covered several hundred HLA-typed donors contained approximately 300 gigabases of sequencing data and some 87 million unique TCR sequences.

The cohort consisted of approximately 690 healthy bone marrow donors. At the time of sampling, every cohort member was nominally healthy, though immune exposures that went unrecorded were likely present. The donor was CMV seronegative and was included in the group of several hundred seronegative cohort members. A peripheral blood sample was collected from each donor, and TCR beta sequencing was performed on peripheral blood mononuclear cells. Genomic DNA extraction from the blood cell samples was performed with the Qiagen DNeasy Blood Extraction Kit. Overall results and qualifications from the work: When HLA alleles, especially DR and DQ, strongly co-occurred, attributing TCR associations to individual alleles was difficult. The authors suggested that the approach could potentially be extended to other disease states and immunological phenotypes. The cohort was sequenced for TCR beta chains only, and without alpha or paired-chain data the features that could be detected were limited. Because HLA typing was missing for some donors at each locus, association tests included only the typed subset. The only immune exposure information available for the cohort was CMV serostatus. In a later analysis, HLA-associated TCR beta chains showed more clonal expansion and lower generation probabilities than non-associated chains that were equally common. A group of highly shared sequence variants was considered likely to be a technical artifact of the sequencing pipeline. A later analysis reported that several top co-occurrence clusters appeared linked to parvovirus B19, influenza, CMV and Epstein-Barr virus. Most CMV-associated TCR beta chains appeared to be HLA-restricted in a later analysis, and the HLA associations seemed to be driven largely by CMV exposure. The study listed 150 to 200 TCR beta chains as associated with cytomegalovirus. Correlated functional status among segregating V segments might be attributable to linkage disequilibrium, but an unknown experimental factor could not be ruled out. The classifier was reported to diagnose cytomegalovirus status with high specificity and sensitivity in both the original cohort and the validation cohort. In vitro tests confirmed that three of the cytomegalovirus-associated TCR beta chains recognize cytomegalovirus antigens. In a later genetic analysis, fewer N-insertions in productive TCRs were reported among donors in an Asian-associated ancestry cluster than the approximately 710-donor mean. Specific HLA alleles were associated with 15,000 to 20,000 TCR beta sequences at a false discovery rate of 0.05 in a later analysis. While some public TCRs were present in many individuals, most TCR sequences turned up only very rarely across donors. In an earlier analysis of 587 of the donors, most TCR beta V segments appeared in productive rearrangements about 87% or about 30% of the time, broadly matching IMGT annotations. Because counts were too low, roughly 16 rarely observed V segments, including chromosome 9 orphons, were excluded from the earlier analysis of some 590 of the donors. In a later genetic analysis, a missense DCLRE1C variant was associated with V-gene and J-gene trimming of TCR beta chains, and the association was replicated in an independent cohort. The 87-base-pair reads could not distinguish some IMGT-functional V segments, including TRBV6-2 and TRBV6-3, so those segments were excluded. Presence/absence analyses assumed roughly uniform sequencing depth across donors, an assumption that may not hold. In a later analysis, the rate of TCR association differed among HLA loci, with DRB1 alleles having the most associated TCRs and HLA-C alleles having the fewest. A further reported finding was that TCR beta sequences accurately predicted the HLA-A and HLA-B alleles for most subjects in the first cohort.

The library was produced with the immunoSEQ multiplex PCR assay. For the multiplex PCR, a mixture combining 60 forward primers for TCR Vbeta segments and 13 reverse primers for TCR Jbeta segments was used. Amplification of the CDR3 region of rearranged TCR beta genes was performed with a multiplex PCR assay on genomic DNA. Amplified TCR beta libraries were sequenced as 87-base-pair reads on the Illumina HiSeq System. Under the source paper's analysis protocol: In a later analysis, about 80 million unique TCR beta chains were counted across the 690 or so repertoires, and approximately 11 million of these chains were shared by at least two donors. Raw reads were error-corrected and collapsed into unique sequences with a nearest-neighbor algorithm that merged closely related sequences to remove PCR and sequencing errors. CDR3 sequences were aligned to IMGT reference sequences to assign V, D and J gene segments. Each retained sequence needed at least a six-nucleotide match to both a V gene segment and a J gene segment. A rearrangement counted as productive if the CDR3 had no stop codons and remained in frame with V and J, and every other rearrangement counted as non-productive. CDR3 was defined by IMGT convention, running from the second conserved V-encoded cysteine to the conserved J-encoded phenylalanine. Sequences without an unambiguous match to a single V gene segment were excluded from the earlier analysis of several hundred of the donors. An earlier analysis of fewer than 750 of the donors classified V segments as functional when productive rearrangements were above 56.7% and as segregating when the standard deviation between donors was above 5%. A statistical classification framework was built to diagnose cytomegalovirus status from the catalog of TCR beta chain sequences. In a later analysis, V and J genes were assigned by comparing TCR nucleotide sequences against IMGT/GENE-DB human TR gene sequences. In a later analysis, CDR3 sequences and most-parsimonious VDJ recombination scenarios were assigned using the TCRdist pipeline. A later analysis defined each TCR beta chain by its CDR3 amino acid sequence plus V-gene family, and excluded reads lacking a unique V-gene family. To address suspected cross-contamination and a sequencing artifact, a later analysis removed 550 to 750 highly shared, low-generation-probability nucleotide sequences. In a later analysis, a clonal expansion index was calculated for each public chain from normalized within-repertoire ranks of inferred template counts. In a later analysis, generation probabilities were computed using a VDJ recombination model fitted to out-of-frame rearrangements, and the results were checked against IGoR. A later analysis scored TCR-TCR, TCR-HLA and TCR-CMV co-occurrence with hypergeometric tests, applying a repertoire-size bias correction to TCR pairs. To estimate false discovery rates, a later analysis permuted the HLA or CMV assignments 20 times. In a later analysis, co-occurring TCRs were grouped using DBSCAN, with TCRdist sequence similarity added in when clustering inside HLA-allele-positive subsets. Co-occurrence clustering excluded repertoires with fewer than 30,000 or more than 120,000 public chains, plus five with anomalous nucleotide sharing. TCRdb took this table from immuneACCESS and kept in-frame rearrangements with V and J called. Such tables lack part of the clones; where checked against another copy, unresolved V genes explain under half of the gap, and the rest is unexplained. Clonal size and the V and J genes are those of that table, whereas D and trimming came from the DNA. This sample's table lists around 100,000 clones. Around 0.59% of the sample lies in the top ten.

The sequenced material came from PBMCs. The chain uses TRBV29-1 and TRBJ2-7; a confident D gene designation cannot be given. This clonotype originated in a man between 45 and 60 years old in good health and CMV-seronegative. The DNA sequence is as follows: TGCAGCGTTGAGGGCAGATCCTACGAGCAGTACTTC. Its amino acids are CSVEGRSYEQYF.